The table lists the clone carrying this T cell receptor beta chain with a count of one. Its antigen is unknown. Both 60 Vbeta primers and 13 Jbeta primers went into the PCR. Clones were read by immunoSEQ multiplex PCR, and TCRdb kept only the in-frame ones, dropping some. The sample has roughly 150,000 clones; approximately 80% are singletons. Germline CDR1 reads SGDLS; CDR2 reads YYNGEE. The ends were cut back, 0 bases at V and 0 bases at J, with 10 bases in the middle. This CDR3 is built from 16 residues. These data belong to a study of cytomegalovirus exposure and HLA in healthy donors. Overall study: Around 180 million T cells yielded approximately 100 million unique TCR beta sequences, as an earlier analysis found.

Study-wide points: Later analysis indicated greater clonal expansion among HLA-associated TCR beta chains than among equally common other chains. A link between a missense DCLRE1C variant and TCR beta V- and J-gene trimming emerged from a later analysis. The study designated 150 or so TCR beta chains cytomegalovirus-associated.

The material sequenced was PBMCs. The receptor's source is a woman aged 40 to 55 in good health and CMV-seronegative. This rearrangement joins TRBV9 to TRBJ1-3; the D is unclear. Here the CDR3 DNA reads TGTGCCAGCAGCGTAGAGAACGGTATCTCTGGAAACACCATATATTTT. Translated: CASSVENGISGNTIYF.